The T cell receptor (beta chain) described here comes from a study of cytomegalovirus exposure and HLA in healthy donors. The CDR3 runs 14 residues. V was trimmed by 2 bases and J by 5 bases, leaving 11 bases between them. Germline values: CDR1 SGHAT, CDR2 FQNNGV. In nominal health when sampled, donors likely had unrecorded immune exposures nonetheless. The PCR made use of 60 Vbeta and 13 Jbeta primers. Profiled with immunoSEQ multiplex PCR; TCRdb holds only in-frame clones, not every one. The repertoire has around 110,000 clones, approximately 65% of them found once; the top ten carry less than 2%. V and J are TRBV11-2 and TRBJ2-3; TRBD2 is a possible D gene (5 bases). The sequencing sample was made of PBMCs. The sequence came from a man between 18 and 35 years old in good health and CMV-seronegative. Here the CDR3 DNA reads TGTGCCAGCAGCTTATATCGGACTCAAGATACGCAGTATTTT. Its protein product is CASSLYRTQDTQYF.